A selection of T cell receptor beta chains follows, all from one sample in a study of T cells in Graves' hyperthyroidism and ophthalmopathy. TCRdb redid the calling of the multiplex PCR reads with MiXCR, one entry per CDR3 protein. The sample shows a few hundred thousand distinct CDR3 sequences, roughly 16% of them seen only once. The sample comprised blood. The receptors derive from a woman aged 40 to 50 with Graves' ophthalmopathy. Both conserved end residues are part of each CDR3. D genes are given only for firm matches. Size is omitted from some rows. Given values are once, few, many or a class for expanded clones.

d_call: -; clone_size: many; v_call: TRBV3-1; j_call: TRBJ2-3; cdr3_nt: TGTGCCAGCAGCCAACCCTTTGGCGCCCAAAGCACAGATACGCAGTATTTT; cdr3_aa: CASSQPFGAQSTDTQYF
d_call: TRBD2; clone_size: -; v_call: TRBV6-1; j_call: TRBJ2-5; cdr3_nt: TGTGCCATCAGGGGGAGCCCCGGGACTGGCGGGGGGGCCGTGGAGACCCAGCACTTC; cdr3_aa: CAIRGSPGTGGGAVETQHF
d_call: TRBD1; clone_size: few; v_call: TRBV19; j_call: TRBJ2-4; cdr3_nt: TGTGCCAGTAGTATGGATGGGGACAGGATGGGCAAAAACATTCAGTACTTC; cdr3_aa: CASSMDGDRMGKNIQYF
d_call: -; clone_size: many; v_call: TRBV7-9; j_call: TRBJ2-7; cdr3_nt: TGTGCCAGCAGCTCGGTTCACTACGAGCAGTACTTC; cdr3_aa: CASSSVHYEQYF
d_call: -; clone_size: -; v_call: TRBV18; j_call: TRBJ2-7; cdr3_nt: TGTGCCAGCTCACTCCTCGGGACCTTCGGACGCCAACCCTACGAGCAGTACTTC; cdr3_aa: CASSLLGTFGRQPYEQYF
d_call: -; clone_size: many; v_call: TRBV28; j_call: TRBJ2-7; cdr3_nt: TGTGCCAGCAGTTCCCCCGGGGGAGTCCCCTACGAGCAGTACTTC; cdr3_aa: CASSSPGGVPYEQYF
d_call: -; clone_size: many; v_call: TRBV11-2; j_call: TRBJ2-5; cdr3_nt: TGTGCCAGCAGCTCGGGGGACAGAAACCAAGAGACCCAGTACTTC; cdr3_aa: CASSSGDRNQETQYF
d_call: -; clone_size: -; v_call: TRBV3-1; j_call: TRBJ2-5; cdr3_nt: TGTGCCAGCAGCCACCCCACTCAGGAGACCCAGTACTTC; cdr3_aa: CASSHPTQETQYF
d_call: -; clone_size: many; v_call: TRBV27; j_call: TRBJ2-7; cdr3_nt: TGTGCCAGCAGTTCGATCGGAACTGGCTACGAGCAGTACTTC; cdr3_aa: CASSSIGTGYEQYF
d_call: -; clone_size: many; v_call: TRBV5-1; j_call: TRBJ1-1; cdr3_nt: TGCGCCAGCCACTCACCCGGGACTGAAGCTTTCTTT; cdr3_aa: CASHSPGTEAFF
d_call: -; clone_size: many; v_call: TRBV7-9; j_call: TRBJ2-1; cdr3_nt: TGTGCCAGCAGCTTAGCGTGGGGGGATGCCGTGCAGTTCTTC; cdr3_aa: CASSLAWGDAVQFF
d_call: -; clone_size: -; v_call: TRBV10-3; j_call: TRBJ1-3; cdr3_nt: TGTGCCATCAGTGATCGCCAAGCGACTGGAAACACCATATATTTT; cdr3_aa: CAISDRQATGNTIYF
d_call: TRBD2; clone_size: many; v_call: TRBV5-6; j_call: TRBJ2-2; cdr3_nt: TGTGCCAGCAGCTTGGTACTAGCGGAAGACACCGGGGAGCTGTTTTTT; cdr3_aa: CASSLVLAEDTGELFF
d_call: -; clone_size: many; v_call: TRBV5-1; j_call: TRBJ2-3; cdr3_nt: TGCGCCAGCCGCGAGAGCACAGATACGCAGTATTTT; cdr3_aa: CASRESTDTQYF
d_call: TRBD1; clone_size: few; v_call: TRBV11-2; j_call: TRBJ1-5; cdr3_nt: TGTGCCAGCAGCTCTGGGACAGGGCATTTTCAGCCCCAGCATTTT; cdr3_aa: CASSSGTGHFQPQHF
d_call: -; clone_size: few; v_call: TRBV4-2; j_call: TRBJ2-2; cdr3_nt: TGTGCCAGCAGCCAAGATCCTAGAGCGGGGGAGCTGTTTTTT; cdr3_aa: CASSQDPRAGELFF
d_call: -; clone_size: -; v_call: TRBV27; j_call: TRBJ2-7; cdr3_nt: TGTGCCAGCAGTTTTGCAGCCTCCTACGAGCAGTACTTC; cdr3_aa: CASSFAASYEQYF
d_call: -; clone_size: -; v_call: TRBV6-4; j_call: TRBJ2-1; cdr3_nt: TGTGCCAGCAGTGATGGGGGATACAATGAGCAGTTCTTC; cdr3_aa: CASSDGGYNEQFF
d_call: TRBD2; clone_size: many; v_call: TRBV11-2; j_call: TRBJ2-7; cdr3_nt: TGTGCCAGCACCCAGTGGGAGGGGGAGCAGTACTTC; cdr3_aa: CASTQWEGEQYF
d_call: TRBD1; clone_size: -; v_call: TRBV19; j_call: TRBJ1-1; cdr3_nt: TGTGCCAGTAGCCCGGGACAGGGTGAAGGCACTGAAGCTTTCTTT; cdr3_aa: CASSPGQGEGTEAFF
d_call: TRBD1; clone_size: -; v_call: TRBV12-3/TRBV12-4; j_call: TRBJ1-5; cdr3_nt: TGTGCCAGCCGACAGGGGGGGTTTAGCAATCAGCCCCAGCATTTT; cdr3_aa: CASRQGGFSNQPQHF
d_call: -; clone_size: many; v_call: TRBV11-2; j_call: TRBJ2-1; cdr3_nt: TGTGCCAGCAGCTCACGGTACGGGCAATCCTACAATGAGCAGTTCTTC; cdr3_aa: CASSSRYGQSYNEQFF
d_call: TRBD2; clone_size: -; v_call: TRBV7-6; j_call: TRBJ2-5; cdr3_nt: TGTGCCAGCAGCCGTTCGAGCATCGGGGGGGTCGAGACCCAGTACTTC; cdr3_aa: CASSRSSIGGVETQYF
d_call: TRBD2; clone_size: -; v_call: TRBV28; j_call: TRBJ2-7; cdr3_nt: TGTGCCAGCAGTTTAGCGGGACTAGCGGAAATAACCTACGAGCAGTACTTC; cdr3_aa: CASSLAGLAEITYEQYF